Listed here are 11 T cell receptor beta chains from one sample, sequenced in a study of shared clonotypes between healthy human individuals. The assay was immunoSEQ multiplex PCR, and TCRdb's table has in-frame clones only and misses some. The table lists 1,400,000 or so clones, 98% of them singletons, with 0.36% in the top ten. The sequencing input was naive CD4+ T cells sorted from blood. The subset denotes: CD45RA+ positively selected. The origin of the receptors is a young man in good health.

On this clone: Other DNA sequences in this specimen translate into the identical CDR3. V gene TRBV10-3 combines with J gene TRBJ2-7; unclear D gene. The CDR3 has 12 residues. The V end lost 2 bases, the J end lost 2 bases, and 4 bases lay between the germline ends. Looked up from germline, CDR1 is ENHRY and CDR2 is SYGVKD. This CDR3 is CAISEVTYEQYF. The CDR3 DNA reads TGTGCCATCAGTGAGGTAACCTACGAGCAGTACTTC.

The chain recombines TRBV30 with TRBJ2-7, with D perhaps TRBD1 or TRBD2 (5 bases each). Per the germline V gene, CDR1 is GTSNPN and CDR2 is SVGIG (reference sequence). V dropped 3 bases and J dropped 2 bases, with 20 bases sitting between them. The CDR3 has 16 residues. CDR3 protein: CAWRFGLGTGTYEQYF. CDR3 coding DNA: TGTGCCTGGAGATTCGGGTTGGGGACGGGAACCTACGAGCAGTACTTC.

The genes are TRBV2 and TRBJ2-5; D ambiguous. Germline V gene sequence: CDR1 SNHLY, CDR2 FYNNEI. CDR3 length equals 15 residues. V gave up 7 bases and J gave up 4 bases, with 19 bases separating them. CDR3 in amino acids: CASTPERRSPETQYF. The CDR3 coding sequence is TGTGCCAGCACCCCGGAACGGCGATCTCCAGAGACCCAGTACTTC.

The J gene is TRBJ2-5, the V gene TRBV11-2; D could derive from TRBD1 or TRBD2 (5 bases each). CDR1 and CDR2 from the germline V gene are SGHAT and FQNNGV. The CDR3 loop spans 16 amino acids. The V gene lost 5 bases and the J gene lost 2 bases, with 18 bases spanning the gap. This CDR3 reads CASSHNLRGGQETQYF. In DNA, the CDR3 is TGTGCCAGCAGCCACAACTTGAGGGGCGGGCAAGAGACCCAGTACTTC.

V and J are TRBV9 and TRBJ2-7, with 10 bases lining up with TRBD1. CDR1 and CDR2 (germline): SGDLS, YYNGEE. CDR3 length: 11 amino acids. The V and J ends lost 5 bases and 11 bases, in that order; junction bases with no gene match: 4. In DNA form, the CDR3 reads TGTGCCAGCAGAGGGACAGGGGAAAAGTACTTC. Translated, it gives CASRGTGEKYF. The variable domain in full, completed from reference TRBV9 and TRBJ2-7, reads DSGVTQTPKHLITATGQRVTLRCSPRSGDLSVYWYQQSLDQGLQFLIQYYNGEERAKGNILERFSAQQFPDLHSELNLSSLELGDSALYFCASRGTGEKYFGPGTRLTVT.

The chain couples TRBV7-9 to TRBJ2-2; D call uncertain. The germline V gene has CDR1 SEHNR and CDR2 FQNEAQ (reference sequence). CDR3 length: 12 amino acids. CDR3 nucleotide sequence: TGTGTCAGTCACGTGGCCGCCGGGGAGCTGTTTTTT. This encodes CVSHVAAGELFF.

This clone was observed a single time. This chain links TRBV30 with TRBJ2-1; 11 bases are a match to TRBD2. The ends lost 8 bases at V and 4 bases at J; junction bases unmatched: 4. CDR1 GTSNPN and CDR2 SVGIG come from the germline V gene (reference sequence). The CDR3 length is 13 residues. CDR3 bases: TGTGCCCAGGGGACTAGCGGTTACAATGAGCAGTTCTTC. This codes for CAQGTSGYNEQFF.

This clone has just one count. Distinct nucleotide sequences in the sample also encode this CDR3. The chain joins TRBV6-5 to TRBJ1-1; D not resolved. V gave up 3 bases and J gave up 1 base, with 6 bases separating them. The CDR3 length is 13 residues. CDR1 and CDR2 (germline): MNHEY, SVGAGI. The CDR3 sequence: CASSYSANTEAFF. The CDR3 region has the DNA TGTGCCAGCAGTTATAGTGCGAACACTGAAGCTTTCTTT.

V usage is TRBV29-1 and J usage is TRBJ2-7; 7 positions match TRBD1. This CDR3 region has 12 residues. V gave up 5 bases and J gave up 2 bases; unmatched junction bases: 3. Per germline, CDR1 SQVTM and CDR2 ANQGSEA. CDR3 nucleotides: TGCAGCGTTAGAACAGGGGCCTACGAGCAGTACTTC. Translated, it gives CSVRTGAYEQYF.

The chain uses TRBV11-2 and TRBJ2-5; D uncertain. The CDR3 loop spans 14 amino acids. V lost 2 bases to trimming and J lost 1 base, with 8 bases between them. In germline, CDR1 is SGHAT, CDR2 FQNNGV. This chain's CDR3 is CASSLRSGQETQYF. In DNA, the CDR3 is TGTGCCAGCAGCTTACGTTCGGGCCAAGAGACCCAGTACTTC.

This rearrangement joins TRBV7-3 to TRBJ2-5; TRBD2 matches 7 bases. V shed 1 base and J 7 bases; nucleotides not matched to a gene: 9. This CDR3 has 15 amino acids. Germline V gene sequence: CDR1 SGHTA, CDR2 FQGTGA. This CDR3 reads CASSLRGTSDGTQYF. CDR3 DNA: TGTGCCAGCAGCTTAAGGGGTACTAGCGATGGGACCCAGTACTTC.